A selection of T cell receptor beta chains follows, all from one sample in a study of radiotherapy plus CTLA-4 blockade in lung cancer. Sequencing used immunoSEQ multiplex PCR; TCRdb keeps in-frame clones, though not all of them. The sample records about 97,000 clones, 60% to 75% being singletons. Sample: peripheral blood, taken from a patient treated with radiotherapy plus ipilimumab. The receptors here all came from a human donor with non-small cell lung cancer who had a partial response to radiotherapy plus ipilimumab. Some clones in this sample may be carry-over from other donors' samples. CDR3s include the opening cysteine and the closing phenylalanine or tryptophan. Each record gives: J gene, V gene, D gene, clone size, CDR3 protein, CDR3 DNA. The D gene is left open where the match is weak. The size field is filled for only some rows; it gives once, few, many or a size class.

J: TRBJ1-5
V: TRBV19
D: .
size: .
CDR3: CASSILIRGRDQPQHF
DNA: TGTGCCAGTAGTATTTTGATCAGGGGACGCGATCAGCCCCAGCATTTT

J: TRBJ2-7
V: TRBV5-4
D: TRBD2
size: .
CDR3: CASSLAGGALLYEQYF
DNA: TGTGCCAGCAGCTTGGCCGGGGGGGCTCTCCTCTACGAGCAGTACTTC

J: TRBJ2-5
V: TRBV11-3
D: TRBD1
size: .
CDR3: CASSLRQGRETQYF
DNA: TGTGCCAGCAGCCTACGACAGGGGCGGGAGACCCAGTACTTC

J: TRBJ2-6
V: TRBV30
D: .
size: .
CDR3: CAWSGTGLQYSGANVLTF
DNA: TGTGCCTGGAGTGGGACGGGACTCCAATACTCTGGGGCCAACGTCCTGACTTTC

J: TRBJ1-1
V: TRBV6-5
D: .
size: .
CDR3: CASRQPGGRGKAFF
DNA: TGTGCCAGCAGGCAACCCGGGGGGCGCGGGAAAGCTTTCTTT

J: TRBJ2-5
V: TRBV6-5
D: TRBD1
size: .
CDR3: CASSSGTGMLETQYF
DNA: TGTGCCAGCAGTTCCGGGACAGGGATGCTTGAGACCCAGTACTTC

J: TRBJ1-1
V: TRBV27
D: TRBD1
size: .
CDR3: CASSLARTGLTEAFF
DNA: TGTGCCAGCAGTTTGGCGAGGACAGGGCTCACTGAAGCTTTCTTT

J: TRBJ2-5
V: TRBV5-1
D: TRBD2
size: once
CDR3: CASSLRLAGGLETQYF
DNA: TGCGCCAGCAGCTTGAGGCTAGCGGGGGGCCTGGAGACCCAGTACTTC

J: TRBJ2-3
V: TRBV9
D: TRBD2
size: few
CDR3: CASSAAGGVPDTQYF
DNA: TGTGCCAGCAGCGCCGCGGGGGGGGTACCAGATACGCAGTATTTT

J: TRBJ2-2
V: TRBV7-9
D: .
size: once
CDR3: CASSLVRGLGTGELFF
DNA: TGTGCCAGCAGCTTAGTCCGCGGGTTGGGCACCGGGGAGCTGTTTTTT

J: TRBJ2-2
V: TRBV6-5
D: .
size: .
CDR3: CASSYSDGGRTGELFF
DNA: TGTGCCAGCAGTTACTCTGACGGGGGGCGAACCGGGGAGCTGTTTTTT

J: TRBJ2-5
V: TRBV12-5
D: TRBD1
size: .
CDR3: CASGPPRTGHQETQYF
DNA: TGTGCTAGTGGTCCGCCCCGGACAGGGCACCAAGAGACCCAGTACTTC

J: TRBJ1-1
V: TRBV2
D: TRBD1
size: .
CDR3: CASSAETGAEAFF
DNA: TGTGCCAGCAGTGCCGAGACAGGGGCTGAAGCTTTCTTT

J: TRBJ2-1
V: TRBV5-1
D: TRBD2
size: .
CDR3: CASRSGGRSADEQFF
DNA: TGCGCCAGCCGGTCCGGCGGGAGGTCGGCGGATGAGCAGTTCTTC

J: TRBJ1-2
V: TRBV5-5
D: .
size: .
CDR3: CASSLDMSAGYGYTF
DNA: TGTGCCAGCAGCTTGGATATGTCGGCGGGCTATGGCTACACCTTC

J: TRBJ1-2
V: TRBV2
D: .
size: many
CDR3: CASTGANYGYTF
DNA: TGTGCCAGCACCGGGGCTAACTATGGCTACACCTTC

J: TRBJ2-3
V: TRBV28
D: TRBD1
size: .
CDR3: CASTIGRWQGASTDTQYF
DNA: TGTGCCAGCACCATAGGCCGGTGGCAGGGGGCTAGCACAGATACGCAGTATTTT

J: TRBJ2-7
V: TRBV7-2
D: TRBD2
size: .
CDR3: CASSVGGASREQYF
DNA: TGTGCCAGCAGCGTCGGGGGGGCGTCAAGGGAGCAGTACTTC

J: TRBJ2-1
V: TRBV7-2
D: TRBD2
size: few
CDR3: CASKLAGRYNEQFF
DNA: TGTGCCAGCAAACTAGCGGGGCGATACAATGAGCAGTTCTTC

J: TRBJ2-2
V: TRBV5-1
D: .
size: .
CDR3: CASSLEGRGSAELFF
DNA: TGCGCCAGCAGCTTGGAGGGCAGGGGTTCCGCGGAGCTGTTTTTT

J: TRBJ2-1
V: TRBV11-3
D: TRBD2
size: .
CDR3: CASSLTSGNNEQFF
DNA: TGTGCCAGCAGCCTGACTAGCGGAAACAATGAGCAGTTCTTC

J: TRBJ1-3
V: TRBV2
D: .
size: few
CDR3: CASSGQFSGNTIYF
DNA: TGTGCCAGCAGTGGACAGTTCTCTGGAAACACCATATATTTT

J: TRBJ2-3
V: TRBV12-2
D: .
size: .
CDR3: CASRLEPPADTQYF
DNA: TGTGCAAGTCGCTTAGAGCCGCCCGCAGATACGCAGTATTTT

J: TRBJ2-7
V: TRBV5-4
D: TRBD2
size: .
CDR3: CASSAGLAGYYEQYF
DNA: TGTGCCAGCAGCGCGGGACTAGCGGGATACTACGAGCAGTACTTC

J: TRBJ2-2
V: TRBV7-2
D: TRBD2
size: few
CDR3: CASSQRGGTNTGELFF
DNA: TGTGCCAGCAGTCAACGGGGGGGGACTAACACCGGGGAGCTGTTTTTT

J: TRBJ2-7
V: TRBV14
D: TRBD1
size: .
CDR3: CASSHLLDRDQYF
DNA: TGTGCCAGCAGCCACCTTTTAGACAGGGACCAGTACTTC

J: TRBJ2-1
V: TRBV27
D: .
size: .
CDR3: CASSLVGASSNEQFF
DNA: TGTGCCAGCAGTTTAGTCGGTGCTAGCTCCAATGAGCAGTTCTTC

J: TRBJ2-3
V: TRBV7-3
D: TRBD2
size: .
CDR3: CASSLKLAGDSTDTQYF
DNA: TGTGCCAGCAGCTTAAAACTAGCGGGGGACAGCACAGATACGCAGTATTTT

J: TRBJ1-2
V: TRBV7-8
D: TRBD1
size: .
CDR3: CASSSSRGQGANYGYTF
DNA: TGTGCCAGCAGCTCGAGTCGCGGACAGGGAGCTAACTATGGCTACACCTTC

J: TRBJ1-5
V: TRBV19
D: TRBD1
size: .
CDR3: CASKTGTGNQPQHF
DNA: TGTGCCAGCAAAACCGGGACAGGGAATCAGCCCCAGCATTTT

J: TRBJ2-2
V: TRBV28
D: TRBD2
size: .
CDR3: CASRQRGLAGTGELFF
DNA: TGTGCCAGCAGACAGCGAGGACTAGCGGGCACCGGGGAGCTGTTTTTT

J: TRBJ2-1
V: TRBV7-9
D: TRBD1
size: .
CDR3: CASSPGDRIWEQFF
DNA: TGTGCCAGCAGCCCGGGGGACAGGATATGGGAGCAGTTCTTC

J: TRBJ1-4
V: TRBV7-9
D: TRBD1
size: .
CDR3: CASSSKDRGGSNEKLFF
DNA: TGTGCCAGCAGCTCCAAAGACAGGGGGGGATCAAATGAAAAACTGTTTTTT

J: TRBJ2-5
V: TRBV7-8
D: TRBD1
size: .
CDR3: CASSFLQGAQETQYF
DNA: TGTGCCAGCAGCTTCCTACAGGGGGCCCAAGAGACCCAGTACTTC

J: TRBJ2-1
V: TRBV15
D: TRBD1
size: .
CDR3: CTTSRDTGVSYNEQFF
DNA: TGTACCACCAGCAGGGACACAGGGGTTTCCTACAATGAGCAGTTCTTC